This TCR beta chain was obtained from a study of OX40 agonist ivuxolimab in advanced cancers. The repertoire was sequenced with immunoSEQ multiplex PCR; TCRdb's copy has only in-frame clones and lacks some. The data hold about 100,000 clones, with 80% to 95% observed a single time. This sample comprised CD4+ or CD8+ T cells sorted from blood, obtained in a trial of the OX40 agonist ivuxolimab. This TCR derives from an adult with an advanced solid tumor such as melanoma, head and neck, liver or kidney cancer.

For the CDR3, the DNA is TGTGCCAGCAGCGGCGGAGGGCTAGCGGACAATGAGCAGTTCTTC. It yields the protein CASSGGGLADNEQFF. The chain links TRBV9 to TRBJ2-1; 7 bases line up with TRBD2. Trimming took 3 bases from V and 5 from J; bases not matched to a gene: 8. Germline V gene lookup returns CDR1 SGDLS and CDR2 YYNGEE. The CDR3 contains 15 residues.